This TCR beta chain was sequenced for a study of breast tumors, draining lymph nodes, adjacent tissues. Study-level points and caveats: Tumor TCR diversity was below lymph nodes but above nontumor tissue. Data fit most tumor T cells coming from lymph node, expanding in tumor.

Axillary draining lymph nodes of breast cancer patients supplied the node samples. A remark on this clonotype: Its antigen is not identified.

The length of the CDR3 is 15 residues. V lost 4 bases, J lost 7 bases, and 19 bases lay in between. CDR1 is SNHLY, CDR2 FYNNEI, per germline. TCRdb reprocessed the multiplex PCR reads with MiXCR, giving one entry per CDR3 protein. The data show around 290,000 distinct CDR3 sequences, around 31% seen once. Sample: axillary lymph node tissue. This TCR derives from a female donor with breast cancer. Some clones in this sample may be carry-over from other donors' samples. The chain joins TRBV2 to TRBJ1-2; D might be TRBD1 (6 bases). The CDR3 region has the DNA TGTGCCAGCAGTGTGGGGGGGCAGGACCTGGGTGGCTACACCTTC. Protein sequence: CASSVGGQDLGGYTF.